The 25 T cell receptor beta chains below were found in one sample sequenced in a study of blood T cell repertoires in COVID-19. The method was immunoSEQ multiplex PCR; TCRdb's version includes in-frame clones alone and lacks a portion of them. Of about 270,000 clones in the sample, roughly nine tenths were seen once. Sequencing was done on a sample of PBMCs or T cells enriched from blood (not recorded which). The receptors shown here come from a woman between 18 and 30 years old who had recovered from COVID-19.

The rearrangement links TRBV2 to TRBJ2-3, with D perhaps TRBD2 (7 bases). The V gene's germline CDR1 is SNHLY and CDR2 FYNNEI. The CDR3 length is 15 residues. Trimming took 5 bases from V and 4 from J, leaving 16 bases between them. CDR3 sequence reads: CASSLLTGGSDTQYF. CDR3 DNA: TGTGCCAGCAGTCTCTTGACGGGGGGCTCAGATACGCAGTATTTT.

The rearrangement links TRBV15 to TRBJ2-7; TRBD1 matches 10 bases. The CDR3 is 15 amino acids. Trimming at V came to 1 base and at J to 5 bases, leaving 5 bases not matched to a gene. Germline loops: CDR1 LNHNV, CDR2 YYDKDF (reference sequence). The CDR3 DNA reads TGTGCCACCAGCAGAGCGGGGACAGGGGCGGACGAGCAGTACTTC. Protein product: CATSRAGTGADEQYF.

V and J are TRBV10-1 and TRBJ2-3; the match to TRBD2 covers 15 bases. From germline, CDR1 is WNHNN and CDR2 SYGVQD (reference sequence). After removal of 6 bases from V and 1 base from J, the junction contained 14 bases not matched to a gene. The CDR3 is 20 amino acids. DNA of the CDR3: TGCGCCAGCAGCCTCGGGACTAGCGGGGGGACTCGAATCGGCACAGATACGCAGTATTTT. Its translation is CASSLGTSGGTRIGTDTQYF.

V and J are TRBV7-6 and TRBJ2-2; 8 nucleotides agree with TRBD1. The length of the CDR3 is 14 residues. The V gene's germline CDR1 is SGHVS and CDR2 FNYEAQ. The J segment lost 6 bases and the V segment lost 5 bases, leaving 5 bases of the junction unmatched. Here the CDR3 reads CASSIPGGPGELFF. CDR3 nucleotides: TGTGCCAGCAGCATTCCAGGGGGCCCCGGGGAGCTGTTTTTT.

This chain links TRBV11-2 with TRBJ1-2; unclear D gene. There are 15 residues in the CDR3. The germline V gene has CDR1 SGHAT and CDR2 FQNNGV. V shed 0 bases and J shed 4 bases, with 12 bases lying between them. The DNA for the CDR3 is TGTGCCAGCAGCTTAGAAGACAATCAACTCTATGGCTACACCTTC. It translates to CASSLEDNQLYGYTF.

This chain connects TRBV29-1 to TRBJ1-6; 7 bases match TRBD1. With 6 bases clipped from V and 10 bases from J, the junction kept 9 bases outside the gene matches. CDR1 SQVTM and CDR2 ANQGSEA come from the germline V gene. The CDR3 runs to 13 residues. CDR3: CSVREQGLSPLHF. CDR3 DNA: TGCAGCGTCCGAGAACAGGGGCTCTCACCCCTCCACTTT.

V usage is TRBV2 and J usage is TRBJ1-1; perhaps TRBD1 as D (6 bases). V lost 6 bases, J lost 5 bases, and 13 bases lay in between. CDR1 and CDR2 from the germline V gene are SNHLY and FYNNEI. This CDR3 region has 13 residues. The CDR3 region is CASREQGGTEAFF. Written as DNA, the CDR3 is TGTGCCAGCAGAGAACAGGGAGGGACTGAAGCTTTCTTT.

The rearrangement joins TRBV6-4 to TRBJ1-6; perhaps TRBD1 as D (5 bases). The CDR3 extends over 12 amino acids. Germline V CDR1 and CDR2: MRHNA, SNTAGT. V lost 6 bases and J lost 8, with 8 bases in between. The CDR3 nucleotides are TGTGCCAGCAGGGGGCGATATTCACCCCTCCACTTT. It yields the protein CASRGRYSPLHF.

This clone was detected once. The rearrangement uses TRBV6-5 and TRBJ1-4; D gene uncertain. This CDR3 contains 12 residues. The V and J ends lost 6 bases and 12 bases respectively, with 14 bases between them. Germline loops: CDR1 MNHEY, CDR2 SVGAGI. The CDR3, as DNA: TGTGCCAGCAGAGACGACCGTCGGGAACTGTTTTTT. Its protein is CASRDDRRELFF.

The chain links TRBV5-4 to TRBJ1-2; unclear D gene. V shed 2 bases and J shed 6 bases, with 11 bases lying between them. This CDR3 spans 13 amino acids. Germline V gene data show CDR1 as SGHNT and CDR2 as YYREEE (reference sequence). CDR3 sequence (DNA): TGTGCCAGCAGCTTTACCACGAGGGATGGCTACACCTTC. This codes for CASSFTTRDGYTF.

The CDR3 nucleotides read TGTGCCAGCAGCCGGACAGGGATGAACACTGAAGCTTTCTTT. It translates to CASSRTGMNTEAFF. The chain links TRBV2 to TRBJ1-1; 8 bases line up with TRBD1. The ends lost 6 bases at V and 0 bases at J; junction bases unmatched: 3. The CDR3 runs to 14 residues. Per germline, CDR1 SNHLY and CDR2 FYNNEI. Full variable domain (remainder filled in from reference TRBV2 and TRBJ1-1): EPEVTQTPSHQVTQMGQEVILRCVPISNHLYFYWYRQILGQKVEFLVSFYNNEISEKSEIFDDQFSVERPDGSNFTLKIRSTKLEDSAMYFCASSRTGMNTEAFFGQGTRLTVV.

This rearrangement joins TRBV7-6 to TRBJ1-1, with D unresolved. Germline assignment: CDR1 SGHVS and CDR2 FNYEAQ. The CDR3 length is 14 residues. V was trimmed by 2 bases and J by 1 base, leaving 8 bases between them. The CDR3 nucleotides read TGTGCCAGCAGCTTATTTCGCGGGAACACTGAAGCTTTCTTT. It is translated as CASSLFRGNTEAFF.

This rearrangement joins TRBV3-1 (or the pseudogene TRBV3-2) to TRBJ2-1, with 7 nucleotides matching TRBD2. Trimming took 0 bases from V and 0 from J; bases not matched to a gene: 2. The CDR3 extends over 16 amino acids. Germline V gene sequence: CDR1 LGHDT, CDR2 YNNKEL (reference sequence). In nucleotides, the CDR3 is TGTGCCAGCAGCCAAGATTGGGGGGGCTCCTACAATGAGCAGTTCTTC. It specifies CASSQDWGGSYNEQFF.

This clone was counted many times. The V call is TRBV24-1, the J call TRBJ2-3, with 9 bases that match TRBD2. The J segment lost 7 bases and the V segment lost 0 bases, leaving 7 bases of the junction unmatched. The CDR3 loop spans 16 amino acids. The germline V gene encodes CDR1 KGHDR and CDR2 SFDVKD. The CDR3 DNA is TGTGCCACCAGTGATTTGGGGTCTAGCGGGGCGAATACGCAGTATTTT. Translating it yields CATSDLGSSGANTQYF.

The chain combines TRBV5-1 with TRBJ2-5; 8 nucleotides align to TRBD1. Looked up from germline, CDR1 is SGHRS and CDR2 is YFSETQ. The V and J ends lost 1 base and 5 bases, in that order; junction bases with no gene match: 7. The CDR3 is 15 residues long. CDR3: CASSLLQGATETQYF. In DNA, the CDR3 is TGCGCCAGCAGCTTGTTGCAGGGGGCGACGGAGACCCAGTACTTC.

The V and J genes are TRBV28 and TRBJ1-4; possible D gene TRBD1, 5 bases. Trimming left V 10 bases short and J 6 bases short, with 18 bases between. Germline values: CDR1 MDHEN, CDR2 SYDVKM. The CDR3 contains 14 residues. Written as DNA, the CDR3 is TGTGCCACTCATCAGGGTTTGAGGCATGAAAAACTGTTTTTT. Its protein is CATHQGLRHEKLFF.

This chain uses TRBV15 with TRBJ2-1; 12 nucleotides agree with TRBD2. Germline CDR1 and CDR2: LNHNV and YYDKDF (reference sequence). V was pared by 8 bases and J by 4 bases, with 0 bases of the junction left unmatched. The CDR3 is 13 amino acids. The DNA for the CDR3 is TGTGCCACCGGGACTAGCGGGTACAATGAGCAGTTCTTC. Its translation: CATGTSGYNEQFF.

This chain connects TRBV27 to TRBJ2-7; D may be TRBD1 (6 bases). The CDR3 sequence is 13 residues long. Trimming pared 3 bases from V and 3 bases from J, leaving 9 bases between. Per the germline V gene, CDR1 is MNHEY and CDR2 is SMNVEV (reference sequence). CDR3 sequence: CASSFKDSYEQYF. CDR3 DNA: TGTGCCAGCAGTTTTAAGGACAGCTACGAGCAGTACTTC.

The V and J genes are TRBV6-2 or TRBV6-3 and TRBJ2-7; no definite D call. CDR1 is MNHEY and CDR2 is SVGEGT in the germline V gene. CDR3 size: 14 residues. V dropped 0 bases and J dropped 0 bases, with 6 bases sitting between them. The CDR3 protein is CASSYSEFSYEQYF. The CDR3 DNA reads as TGTGCCAGCAGTTACTCGGAGTTCTCCTACGAGCAGTACTTC.

In this sample, this clone turned up once. This chain links TRBV27 with TRBJ1-2, with unresolved D. Germline assignment: CDR1 MNHEY and CDR2 SMNVEV (reference sequence). With 6 bases removed from V and 4 bases from J, the gap between germline ends came to 15 bases. This CDR3 region has 14 residues. For the CDR3, the DNA is TGTGCCAGCAGCCCTAGCTACGGGTTCTATGGCTACACCTTC. It is translated as CASSPSYGFYGYTF.

The chain couples TRBV9 to TRBJ2-2; 7 bases map to TRBD2. CDR3 length: 14 residues. Germline values: CDR1 SGDLS, CDR2 YYNGEE. Germline trimming cut 7 bases from V and 6 bases from J; bases unmatched to any gene: 9. As DNA, the CDR3 is TGTGCCAGCGGAGGGACTACTTACGCCGGGGAGCTGTTTTTT. Translating gives CASGGTTYAGELFF.

V gene TRBV9 combines with J gene TRBJ2-3, with D tentatively TRBD2 (6 bases). The length of the CDR3 is 14 residues. The germline gives CDR1 SGDLS, CDR2 YYNGEE. V shed 5 bases and J shed 3 bases, with 13 bases lying between them. Written as DNA, the CDR3 is TGTGCCAGCAGTCTCTGGGGGGTAACAGATACGCAGTATTTT. Translation gives CASSLWGVTDTQYF.

The rearrangement joins TRBV11-2 to TRBJ2-4; TRBD2 aligns across 7 bases. The CDR3 loop spans 16 amino acids. Germline V gene lookup returns CDR1 SGHAT and CDR2 FQNNGV. Trimming cost V 4 bases and J 1 base; bases outside gene matches: 7. The CDR3 sequence is CASSSPGGDAKNIQYF. The DNA for the CDR3 is TGTGCCAGCAGCTCTCCGGGGGGAGACGCCAAAAACATTCAGTACTTC.

The chain joins TRBV15 to TRBJ2-7; possibly TRBD2 for D (6 bases). V was shortened by 0 bases and J by 5 bases, with 11 bases between the two germline ends. Germline V gives CDR1 LNHNV, CDR2 YYDKDF (reference sequence). The CDR3 length is 14 residues. In DNA, the CDR3 is TGTGCCACCAGCAGAGAAGGAGGGTGGAACGAGCAGTACTTC. This sequence encodes CATSREGGWNEQYF.

The J gene is TRBJ2-7, the V gene TRBV2, with D tentatively TRBD1 (6 bases). The CDR3 covers 13 residues. V was shortened by 6 bases and J by 7 bases, with 16 bases between the two germline ends. Germline values: CDR1 SNHLY, CDR2 FYNNEI. Here the CDR3 reads CASSRDTGGEQYF. CDR3 bases: TGTGCCAGCAGCCGGGACACCGGAGGAGAGCAGTACTTC.